This T cell receptor (beta chain) was documented in a study of T cell responses to AZD1222 COVID-19 vaccine. General observations from the study: Baseline antibody screening turned up just a handful of seropositive AZD1222 recipients. As reported, nearly half of all spike-specific TCRs target variant regions that are unmutated. The donor cohort was predominantly white British with a female majority, and clonal diversity may have been underestimated. Increases in Spike-specific TCR breadth and depth were seen after two AZD1222 doses.

Profiled with immunoSEQ multiplex PCR; TCRdb holds only in-frame clones, not every one. The sample lists roughly 110,000 clones, roughly 89% seen once, with roughly 21% in the top ten. The V and J ends lost 6 bases and 4 bases respectively, with 7 bases between them. The CDR3 loop spans 12 amino acids. Germline V gene data show CDR1 as SGHNT and CDR2 as YYREEE (reference sequence). As concerns this clone: Its specificity is not known.

This chain joins TRBV5-4 and TRBJ1-4, with a weak D call TRBD1 (5 bases). The receptor comes from an adult in good health. Sequencing was performed on peripheral blood, taken on day 0 of AZD1222 vaccination. CDR3 sequence reads: CASNRNNEKLFF. CDR3 DNA sequence: TGTGCCAGCAACAGGAATAATGAAAAACTGTTTTTT.